Shown below are 25 T cell receptor beta chains from a single sample sequenced in a study of cytomegalovirus exposure and HLA in healthy donors. This PCR relied on a set of 60 Vbeta primers and 13 Jbeta primers. Here immunoSEQ multiplex PCR was the method, and the copy in TCRdb shows in-frame clones only, minus some. The data hold about 200,000 clones, with around three quarters observed a single time. Sequencing input: PBMCs. The receptors derive from a woman in her twenties or thirties in good health and CMV-seronegative.

CDR3: CAWRLRGSEKLFF. The CDR3 region has the DNA TGTGCCTGGAGGCTCAGGGGAAGTGAAAAACTGTTTTTT. The chain employs TRBV30 and TRBJ1-4, with D perhaps matching TRBD1 (6 bases). Germline V CDR1 and CDR2: GTSNPN, SVGIG (reference sequence). V dropped 3 bases and J dropped 7 bases, with 12 bases sitting between them. CDR3 size: 13 residues. The entire variable domain, with the rest obtained from reference TRBV30 and TRBJ1-4, is as follows: SQTIHQWPATLVQPVGSPLSLECTVEGTSNPNLYWYRQAAGRGLQLLFYSVGIGQISSEVPQNLSASRPQDRQFILSSKKLLLSDSGFYLCAWRLRGSEKLFFGSGTQLSVL.

The rearrangement links TRBV5-1 to TRBJ2-6; TRBD1 matches at 7 bases. Germline loops: CDR1 SGHRS, CDR2 YFSETQ. The length of the CDR3 is 15 residues. The V segment lost 4 bases and the J segment 2 bases; nucleotides outside the gene matches: 3. CDR3 nucleotide sequence: TGCGCCAGCAGCGCTGACAGGGCTGGGGCCAACGTCCTGACTTTC. Translating it yields CASSADRAGANVLTF.

This chain uses TRBV18 with TRBJ2-7, with 12 bases lining up with TRBD1. Germline-derived CDR1 and CDR2 are KGHSH and LQKENI. V lost 1 base, J lost 5 bases, and 3 bases stayed unmatched. The CDR3 has 15 amino acids. This CDR3 is CASSPLGTGGDEQYF. The CDR3 DNA reads TGTGCCAGCTCACCACTAGGGACAGGGGGCGACGAGCAGTACTTC.

The chain has TRBV7-3 and TRBJ2-1; D is perhaps TRBD2 (5 bases). The CDR3 loop spans 17 amino acids. Trimming stripped 5 bases from V and 0 bases from J, with 17 bases between. Germline CDR1 SGHTA, CDR2 FQGTGA. The CDR3 DNA is TGTGCCAGCAGCCGTCCCCCGGGATCAAGCTCCTACAATGAGCAGTTCTTC. It yields the protein CASSRPPGSSSYNEQFF.

J is TRBJ1-1 and V is TRBV5-4, with TRBD1 matching over 8 bases. CDR3 size: 16 residues. The germline V gene encodes CDR1 SGHNT and CDR2 YYREEE (reference sequence). V gave up 3 bases and J gave up 1 base; unmatched junction bases: 8. The CDR3 region is CASSSGQGETNTEAFF. The CDR3 DNA reads as TGTGCCAGCAGCTCAGGACAGGGTGAGACGAACACTGAAGCTTTCTTT. The full variable domain, its missing parts supplied by reference TRBV5-4 and TRBJ1-1, is ETGVTQSPTHLIKTRGQQVTLRCSSQSGHNTVSWYQQALGQGPQFIFQYYREEENGRGNFPPRFSGLQFPNYSSELNVNALELDDSALYLCASSSGQGETNTEAFFGQGTRLTVV.

The gene calls are TRBV28 and TRBJ2-7, with TRBD1 matching 7 bases. This CDR3 comprises 18 residues. The germline V gene has CDR1 MDHEN and CDR2 SYDVKM. The J segment lost 4 bases and the V segment lost 10 bases, leaving 25 bases of the junction unmatched. CDR3 in DNA: TGTGCCATCAAACAACACTCGCACCTTAAAGGGGGCGGGTACGAGCAGTACTTC. It encodes CAIKQHSHLKGGGYEQYF.

For this clone: Germline is not matched at one junction end, which may reflect a read error. V and J are TRBV7-9 and TRBJ1-2, with a weak D call TRBD1 (6 bases). Germline V gene lookup returns CDR1 SEHNR and CDR2 FQNEAQ (reference sequence). The CDR3 is made up of 18 amino acids. CDR3 residues: CSSSLAAVGRGKGYGYTF. The DNA of the CDR3 is TGTTCCAGCAGCCTAGCGGCAGTTGGCAGGGGAAAAGGGTATGGCTACACCTTC.

This clone was counted between two and nine times. The chain couples TRBV5-1 to TRBJ1-4, with no clear D. V was shortened by 4 bases and J by 1 base, with 17 bases between the two germline ends. The V gene's germline CDR1 is SGHRS and CDR2 YFSETQ. This CDR3 has 17 amino acids. The CDR3 bases are TGCGCCAGCAGCGGCGAGGGAACTTATCAAACTAATGAAAAACTGTTTTTT. It translates to CASSGEGTYQTNEKLFF. The full variable domain, rest sourced from reference TRBV5-1 and TRBJ1-4, is KAGVTQTPRYLIKTRGQQVTLSCSPISGHRSVSWYQQTPGQGLQFLFEYFSETQRNKGNFPGRFSGRQFSNSRSEMNVSTLELGDSALYLCASSGEGTYQTNEKLFFGSGTQLSVL.

This clone was recorded a few times. V gene TRBV30 combines with J gene TRBJ2-3; 12 bases agree with TRBD2. V shed 3 bases, J shed 8 bases, and the junction held 9 bases outside the gene matches. CDR3 length: 15 amino acids. Germline CDR1 GTSNPN, CDR2 SVGIG (reference sequence). The CDR3 region has the DNA TGTGCCTGGAGCCCTACTAGCGGGAGGTTCCCTACGCAGTATTTT. Translation: CAWSPTSGRFPTQYF.

The chain is built from TRBV5-4 and TRBJ1-1, with TRBD1 identical over 9 bases. The trim removed 2 bases at V and 5 bases at J, leaving 7 bases unmatched. CDR1 and CDR2 from the germline V gene are SGHNT and YYREEE (reference sequence). This CDR3 contains 15 residues. The CDR3 is CASSFDGQGRTEAFF. The CDR3, as DNA: TGTGCCAGCAGCTTTGACGGACAGGGGAGGACTGAAGCTTTCTTT.

The V and J genes are TRBV7-6 and TRBJ1-1; no clear D gene. V was pared by 5 bases and J by 7 bases, with 11 bases between. The CDR3 covers 12 residues. Germline assignment: CDR1 SGHVS and CDR2 FNYEAQ. The CDR3 loop reads CASSHWGDEAFF. CDR3 DNA sequence: TGTGCCAGCAGCCACTGGGGAGATGAAGCTTTCTTT.

V is TRBV5-1 and J is TRBJ1-3; TRBD1 agrees at 9 bases. There are 15 residues in the CDR3. V shed 1 base and J 4 bases; nucleotides not matched to a gene: 3. Germline loops: CDR1 SGHRS, CDR2 YFSETQ. DNA for the CDR3: TGCGCCAGCAGCTTGTGGACAGGGGTCGGAAACACCATATATTTT. It codes for CASSLWTGVGNTIYF.

This clone was recorded only once. The chain is built from TRBV10-3 and TRBJ2-7, with 11 bases lining up with TRBD2. J lost 0 bases, V lost 3 bases, and 7 bases had no gene match. The CDR3 totals 17 residues. CDR1 ENHRY and CDR2 SYGVKD come from the germline V gene. CDR3 sequence reads: CAISDDSGRVPSYEQYF. As DNA, the CDR3 is TGTGCCATCAGTGATGATAGCGGGAGGGTCCCCTCCTACGAGCAGTACTTC.

The J gene is TRBJ2-7, the V gene TRBV11-2; D is perhaps TRBD2 (6 bases). Germline loops: CDR1 SGHAT, CDR2 FQNNGV. Trimming left V 9 bases short and J 0 bases short, with 15 bases between. CDR3 length: 14 amino acids. For the CDR3, the DNA is TGTGCCAGTCCCCTCGGGACTCGCTCCTACGAGCAGTACTTC. Translating it yields CASPLGTRSYEQYF.

This chain connects TRBV5-4 to TRBJ2-3; D might be TRBD2 (5 bases). Trimming took 0 bases from V and 4 from J, leaving 12 bases between them. The CDR3 spans 15 residues. The germline V gene has CDR1 SGHNT and CDR2 YYREEE (reference sequence). CDR3 in DNA: TGTGCCAGCAGCTTGGCCTGGCGGCGGGCAGATACGCAGTATTTT. Amino acids: CASSLAWRRADTQYF.

The J gene is TRBJ2-3, the V gene TRBV5-1; perhaps TRBD1 as D (6 bases). Germline V CDR1 and CDR2: SGHRS, YFSETQ. The ends were cut back, 1 base at V and 5 bases at J, with 14 bases in the middle. This CDR3 is 15 amino acids long. Written as DNA, the CDR3 is TGCGCCAGCAGCTTGAAGAGTACCAGGGGAGATACGCAGTATTTT. Encoded protein: CASSLKSTRGDTQYF.

This clone was detected once. The chain uses TRBV29-1 and TRBJ1-2; 7 bases match TRBD1. CDR1 SQVTM and CDR2 ANQGSEA come from the germline V gene. CDR3 length: 13 residues. Trimming took 4 bases from V and 3 from J; bases not matched to a gene: 5. The CDR3 DNA reads TGCAGCGTTGGACAGGGACGTGACTATGGCTACACCTTC. As protein: CSVGQGRDYGYTF. The variable domain in full, with the rest retrieved from reference TRBV29-1 and TRBJ1-2, is SAVISQKPSRDICQRGTSLTIQCQVDSQVTMMFWYRQQPGQSLTLIATANQGSEATYESGFVIDKFPISRPNLTFSTLTVSNMSPEDSSIYLCSVGQGRDYGYTFGSGTRLTVV.

The J gene is TRBJ2-7, the V gene TRBV5-1; D perhaps matches TRBD1 (7 bases). V shed 3 bases and J shed 6 bases, with 22 bases lying between them. The CDR3 sequence is 16 residues long. CDR1 SGHRS and CDR2 YFSETQ come from the germline V gene. The CDR3 loop is CASSSTLGTGDSEQYF. In nucleotides, the CDR3 is TGCGCCAGCAGCTCTACTTTAGGGACGGGGGACAGCGAGCAGTACTTC.

This clone was seen only once. The V gene is TRBV6-5, the J gene TRBJ2-7; 7 bases match TRBD2. Unmatched junction bases numbered 10, after V lost 7 bases and J lost 4 bases. The CDR3 sequence is 14 residues long. Germline V gene data show CDR1 as MNHEY and CDR2 as SVGAGI. CDR3 nucleotides: TGTGCCAGCACGGCGGGAGTGCCCCCGTACGAGCAGTACTTC. It is translated as CASTAGVPPYEQYF.

The V call is TRBV2, the J call TRBJ2-5; D call uncertain. The end of the DNA is better explained by TRBJ2-7, so the J call may be wrong. This CDR3 spans 14 amino acids. Per germline, CDR1 SNHLY and CDR2 FYNNEI. The CDR3 DNA is TGTGCCAGCAGTGAAGTGCTTCTTAGTTACGAGCAGTACTTC. Protein sequence: CASSEVLLSYEQYF.

The chain employs TRBV7-2 and TRBJ2-5; 8 bases are shared with TRBD1. Germline V gene sequence: CDR1 SGHTA, CDR2 FQGNSA. This CDR3 spans 13 amino acids. V shed 5 bases and J 6 bases; nucleotides not matched to a gene: 5. CDR3 nucleotides: TGTGCCAGCAGCGCGACAGGGGAGAAGACCCAGTACTTC. Protein sequence: CASSATGEKTQYF.

The CDR3 sequence is CASSPGQWETQYF. The CDR3 nucleotides read TGTGCCAGCAGCCCGGGACAGTGGGAGACCCAGTACTTC. The chain recombines TRBV7-3 with TRBJ2-5, with 7 bases fitting TRBD1. With V trimmed by 5 bases and J by 5 bases, 5 bases remained unmatched. The CDR3 has 13 amino acids. The V gene's germline CDR1 is SGHTA and CDR2 FQGTGA.

The chain uses TRBV4-2 and TRBJ2-3; unclear D gene. Trimming took 6 bases from V and 0 from J, leaving 13 bases between them. Germline CDR1 is LGHNA and CDR2 is YNFKEQ. The CDR3 sequence is 15 residues long. This CDR3 is CASRMSMVSTDTQYF. The CDR3 DNA follows: TGTGCCAGCAGGATGAGCATGGTTAGCACAGATACGCAGTATTTT.

The J gene is TRBJ1-2, the V gene TRBV11-2, with unresolved D. V lost 3 bases and J 3 bases, leaving 8 bases between the germline ends. The length of the CDR3 is 13 residues. CDR1 is SGHAT, CDR2 FQNNGV, per germline. In DNA form, the CDR3 reads TGTGCCAGCAGCTTCTCCCGGGACTATGGCTACACCTTC. Its translation: CASSFSRDYGYTF.

The gene calls are TRBV28 and TRBJ1-5; no clear D. The CDR3 has 18 amino acids. Trimming cost V 2 bases and J 0 bases, with 17 bases left between them. CDR1 and CDR2 (germline): MDHEN, SYDVKM. The DNA of the CDR3 is TGTGCCAGCAGTTTAACGGGGAACAGTTTCGATAGCAATCAGCCCCAGCATTTT. Its protein is CASSLTGNSFDSNQPQHF.